One and the same sample provided the 6 T cell receptor beta chains below, sequenced in a study of T-cell reconstitution after alpha-beta-depleted transplantation in children. It was with unique molecular identifiers that the TCRbeta library was prepared. TCRdb ran MiXCR on the PCR reads and lists one entry per CDR3 protein. Counted here are roughly 790,000 distinct CDR3 sequences, 16% occurring once; the ten biggest clones make up around 5.3%. Source: PBMCs, mostly from graft donor cells, taken 360 days after TCRalphabeta/CD19-depleted stem cell transplant. Receptors were obtained from a male patient younger than 18 who had a stem cell transplant for acute lymphoblastic leukemia, so the T cells may come from the graft donor.

This clonotype has only a few counts. V gene TRBV5-1 combines with J gene TRBJ2-7, with 7 nucleotides matching TRBD2. Germline-derived CDR1 and CDR2 are SGHRS and YFSETQ. V lost 3 bases and J lost 6; bases outside the gene matches: 12. This CDR3 has 15 amino acids. In DNA, the CDR3 is TGCGCCAGCAGCTCTTCTAGCGGCCAGCAGGGCGAGCAGTACTTC. Translation: CASSSSSGQQGEQYF.

This clonotype was observed at least ten times. V gene TRBV12-3 or TRBV12-4 combines with J gene TRBJ1-4; D gene uncertain. Between the trimmed V and J ends, which lost 3 bases and 5 bases, there was a span of 7 bases. There are 13 residues in the CDR3. CDR3 in amino acids: CASSLGFNEKLFF. The CDR3 DNA is TGTGCCAGCAGTTTGGGTTTCAATGAAAAACTGTTTTTT.

This clonotype was seen a few times. V gene TRBV5-1 combines with J gene TRBJ2-2, with 10 nucleotides matching TRBD2. The germline V gene has CDR1 SGHRS and CDR2 YFSETQ. V shed 6 bases and J 2 bases; nucleotides not matched to a gene: 7. The CDR3 runs 16 residues. CDR3 DNA sequence: TGCGCCAGCATGCGAGCGGGAGGGCCCAACACCGGGGAGCTGTTTTTT. Translation gives CASMRAGGPNTGELFF.

This clonotype has only a few counts. The chain uses TRBV12-3 or TRBV12-4 and TRBJ1-2; D is perhaps TRBD1 (6 bases). This CDR3 is built from 14 residues. Trimming shortened V by 3 bases and J by 5 bases, and 13 bases separated the two germline ends. The CDR3 DNA reads as TGTGCCAGCAGTTTCTCTGGGACAAATTATGGCTACACCTTC. Encoded protein: CASSFSGTNYGYTF.

In its sample, this clonotype was seen a few times. J is TRBJ2-2 and V is TRBV5-1, with a possible D match to TRBD2 (5 bases). The CDR3 is made up of 16 amino acids. V was trimmed by 5 bases and J by 5 bases, leaving 19 bases between them. The germline CDR1 and CDR2 sequences are SGHRS and YFSETQ. The CDR3 nucleotides are TGCGCCAGCAGTCAATGGCCAGAGGGTAGGACCGGGGAGCTGTTTTTT. Amino acids: CASSQWPEGRTGELFF.

This clonotype was detected only a few times. The chain carries TRBV2 and TRBJ2-1; D tentatively reads TRBD1 or TRBD2 (5 bases each). Trimming took off 2 bases at V and 5 bases at J, with 19 bases between the two ends. Germline loops: CDR1 SNHLY, CDR2 FYNNEI. The CDR3 totals 17 residues. The CDR3 loop is CASSERFRGGLNNEQFF. The CDR3 DNA reads TGTGCCAGCAGTGAACGGTTCCGTGGGGGTTTGAACAATGAGCAGTTCTTC.